This T cell receptor beta chain was recorded in a study of T cells in Graves' hyperthyroidism and ophthalmopathy. Background on the study: Peripheral blood was taken when the disease was first diagnosed, before any treatment began.

There are many counts of this clonotype. Using RNA transcripts as the source, TCR beta CDR3 regions were amplified. A set of HTBI primers served as the primers for a first-round RT-PCR of the TCR CDR3. Each CDR3 protein gets one entry after TCRdb re-called the multiplex PCR reads with MiXCR. The table shows 37,000 or so distinct CDR3 sequences, with around 50% occurring only once. The sequenced sample was blood. This clonotype was sampled from a man in his forties or fifties with Graves' ophthalmopathy.

CDR3 nucleotides: TGTGCCAGCAGCTCCCTACAGGCTTCTGGAAACACCATATATTTT. Protein sequence: CASSSLQASGNTIYF. The chain carries TRBV7-6 and TRBJ1-3; a possible D gene is TRBD1 (5 bases). The CDR3 is 15 residues long. Trimming shortened V by 4 bases and J by 1 base, and 11 bases separated the two germline ends. Germline V lookup: CDR1 SGHVS, CDR2 FNYEAQ.